This T cell receptor beta chain is drawn from a study of molecular identifiers for immune sequencing clone quantification. TCRdb recomputed calls from the PCR reads with MiXCR, one row per CDR3 protein. The sample holds about 510,000 distinct CDR3 sequences, around a fifth seen once. The V gene's germline CDR1 is SGHAT and CDR2 FQNNGV. V gave up 4 bases and J gave up 3 bases; unmatched junction bases: 6. The CDR3 spans 14 residues. Sample: naive CD8+ T cells from blood, with Jurkat cell RNA spiked in. The subset: FACS-sorted CD8+CD4-CCR7+CD45RA+ naive T cells. This receptor was identified in a human donor in good health. Some libraries in this study had Jurkat cell RNA spiked in. This sequence joins TRBV11-2 and TRBJ2-7; 7 nucleotides match TRBD1. The CDR3 DNA sequence: TGTGCCAGCAGCTACCCAGGGGGAGACTACGAGCAGTACTTC. Translated: CASSYPGGDYEQYF.